A selection of T cell receptor beta chains follows, all from one sample in a study of blood T cell repertoires in COVID-19. TCRdb's table, derived via immunoSEQ multiplex PCR, lists solely in-frame clones and lacks some. The sample lists tens of thousands of clones, roughly 80% occurring once. Material for sequencing was peripheral blood. The receptors shown here come from a woman aged 55-75 years with acute or convalescent COVID-19. The CDR3 runs from the conserved cysteine through the conserved F or W. D genes are given only for firm matches. Clone size appears in some rows only: once, few, many, or a class for an expanded clone.

D gene	clone size	V gene	J gene	CDR3 DNA	CDR3 protein
TRBD1	few	TRBV6-5	TRBJ1-2	TGTGCCAGCCGACCAACAGGGGGCTATGGCTACACCTTC	CASRPTGGYGYTF
-	-	TRBV30	TRBJ2-7	TGTGCCTGGAGTGTAGGGGGAAAGGTTTTCGAGCAGTACTTC	CAWSVGGKVFEQYF
-	-	TRBV10-3	TRBJ2-3	TGTGCCATCAGGCAGACAGGTACCACAGATACGCAGTATTTT	CAIRQTGTTDTQYF
TRBD2	-	TRBV29-1	TRBJ2-3	TGCAGCGTTGGGAGCGGGGCTCCAGATACGCAGTATTTT	CSVGSGAPDTQYF
TRBD1	-	TRBV7-3	TRBJ2-5	TGTGCCAGCAGCTCACAGGGGGCGCGGGGGACCCAGTACTTC	CASSSQGARGTQYF
-	-	TRBV6-6	TRBJ2-1	TGTGCCAGCAGTTACTCGGGCCTGGCTGAGCAGTTCTTC	CASSYSGLAEQFF
-	-	TRBV28	TRBJ1-5	TGTGCCAGCAGTCCCGCCCCCGGGGGTTATAGCAATCAGCCCCAGCATTTT	CASSPAPGGYSNQPQHF
-	-	TRBV24-1	TRBJ2-1	TGTGCCACCAGTGTCGCCAAGACAGGTGGATACAATGAGCAGTTCTTC	CATSVAKTGGYNEQFF
TRBD1	-	TRBV9	TRBJ2-5	TGTGCCAGCAGCCCCGGGACAGGGGACGTTAAAGAGACCCAGTACTTC	CASSPGTGDVKETQYF
TRBD1	-	TRBV30	TRBJ1-1	TGTGCCTGGAGGGCTCCAGGGGGCAATGAAGCTTTCTTT	CAWRAPGGNEAFF
-	-	TRBV30	TRBJ1-5	TGTGCCTGGAGTTTTAGACAGAGCAATCAGCCCCAGCATTTT	CAWSFRQSNQPQHF
TRBD1	-	TRBV7-8	TRBJ1-6	TGTGCCAGCAGCGGACAGGGATTTGGCTCCTATAATTCACCCCTCCACTTT	CASSGQGFGSYNSPLHF
-	-	TRBV28	TRBJ1-2	TGTGCCAGCAGGAGCCCCTCGTCAGGGGTAACTGGCTACACCTTC	CASRSPSSGVTGYTF
-	-	TRBV28	TRBJ2-3	TGTGCCAGCACTAGACTCGAGCGAGCACAGGGTACGCAGTATTTT	CASTRLERAQGTQYF
-	-	TRBV5-5	TRBJ1-1	TGTGCCAGCAGCTTGGCAGGGTTTCAGGTAGGCACTGAAGCTTTCTTT	CASSLAGFQVGTEAFF
-	-	TRBV9	TRBJ2-2	TGTGCCAGCAGCTCCGGCGGGGAGCTGTTTTTT	CASSSGGELFF
-	-	TRBV18	TRBJ1-3	TGTGCCAGCTCACCACGTACTACTGGAAACACCATATATTTT	CASSPRTTGNTIYF
TRBD2	-	TRBV7-8	TRBJ2-7	TGTGCCAGCAGCTTACTGCTGGGGATGACTAGCGGGGGGGACTACGAGCAGTACTTC	CASSLLLGMTSGGDYEQYF
-	-	TRBV28	TRBJ1-1	TGTGCCAGCAGTTTAAGAGACGGAAGGGGCAGCACTGAAGCTTTCTTT	CASSLRDGRGSTEAFF
-	-	TRBV5-4	TRBJ1-2	TGTGCCAGCAGTGCGGGGCCCATGAGAGGCTACACCTTC	CASSAGPMRGYTF
-	medium-sized	TRBV5-4	TRBJ2-7	TGTGCCAGCAGACCAAGAAATGTGGGTAGGGGCGAGCAGTACTTC	CASRPRNVGRGEQYF
TRBD2	-	TRBV18	TRBJ2-7	TGTGCCAGCTCACCACCGGAAGCGGGAGGGTTCTACGAGCAGTACTTC	CASSPPEAGGFYEQYF
-	-	TRBV3-1/TRBV3-2	TRBJ1-2	TGTGCCAGCAGCCAAGCCCACAGGGAAGGCTACACCTTC	CASSQAHREGYTF
-	-	TRBV24-1	TRBJ1-6	TGTGCCACCAGTGATTTGCAGATCGTCCATAATTCACCCCTCCACTTT	CATSDLQIVHNSPLHF
TRBD2	few	TRBV7-2	TRBJ2-1	TGTGCCAGCAGCTTGTCCCCAGCGGGGGCGGGGGGGAATGAGCAGTTCTTC	CASSLSPAGAGGNEQFF
TRBD1	-	TRBV10-3	TRBJ2-5	TGTGCCATCAGTGTAGGACAGGGTCCGGAGACCCAGTACTTC	CAISVGQGPETQYF
TRBD1	once	TRBV3-1/TRBV3-2	TRBJ1-1	TGTGCCAGCAGCCAAGATTTTGCCGGGACAGGGGGCTTTGAAGCTTTCTTT	CASSQDFAGTGGFEAFF
-	once	TRBV7-2	TRBJ1-1	TGTGCCAGCAGCCTGGGTACAGCCGTGAACACTGAAGCTTTCTTT	CASSLGTAVNTEAFF
TRBD1	few	TRBV28	TRBJ1-6	TGTGCCAGCCGGACAGGGATGAATTCACCCCTCCACTTT	CASRTGMNSPLHF
-	-	TRBV11-2	TRBJ1-6	TGTGCCAGCAGCTCCACCGGGACACCGAATTCACCCCTCCACTTT	CASSSTGTPNSPLHF
-	-	TRBV5-6	TRBJ1-2	TGTGCCAGCAGCTTTCCGGACAGAAACTATGGCTACACCTTC	CASSFPDRNYGYTF
TRBD1	-	TRBV7-6	TRBJ1-4	TGTGCCAGCAGCCCCGGACAGGTTTTTGGAGAAAAACTGTTTTTT	CASSPGQVFGEKLFF
-	-	TRBV6-6	TRBJ2-2	TGTGCCAGCAGTTACTCGGGACAGAACACCGGGGAGCTGTTTTTT	CASSYSGQNTGELFF
-	-	TRBV28	TRBJ2-7	TGTGCCAGCAGTCCCACAGGGAACTACGAGCAGTACTTC	CASSPTGNYEQYF
TRBD1	-	TRBV2	TRBJ1-2	TGTGCCAGCAGTGATACCGGGACAGGGGGCTGGGGCTACACCTTC	CASSDTGTGGWGYTF
TRBD2	few	TRBV29-1	TRBJ2-2	TGCAGCGTGAGGGGAGGGGTGGACACCGGGGAGCTGTTTTTT	CSVRGGVDTGELFF
-	-	TRBV13	TRBJ1-1	TGTGCCAGCAGAGCAACCACAGACAGCGCCGACACTGAAGCTTTCTTT	CASRATTDSADTEAFF
-	-	TRBV4-2	TRBJ2-2	TGTGCCAGCACCTCAGGTAGTTCGAACACCGGGGAGCTGTTTTTT	CASTSGSSNTGELFF
TRBD2	medium-sized	TRBV6-1	TRBJ2-1	TGTGCCAGCAGTGAAGAGGGGACTAGCGGGAGCCTACGGAATGAGCAGTTCTTC	CASSEEGTSGSLRNEQFF
-	-	TRBV21-1	TRBJ1-1	TGTGCCAGCAGCTCGGGACAGGGGGCGATTGAAGCTTTCTTT	CASSSGQGAIEAFF
-	-	TRBV23-1	TRBJ2-7	TGCGCCAGCAGCCCTCTCTTGACAGCTTACGAGCAGTACTTC	CASSPLLTAYEQYF
TRBD2	-	TRBV10-3	TRBJ2-7	TGTGCCATCAGTGAGGGAGTAGCGGGGACCTACGAGCAGTACTTC	CAISEGVAGTYEQYF